These 17 T cell receptor beta chains originate from one sample sequenced in a study of Ad26.COV2.S vaccination and SARS-CoV-2 variants. Treatment given: roughly 20 received Ad26.COV2.S at low or high dose, single or two shots; about five received placebo; per-sample allocation not given. Material that was analyzed had been drawn on day 63 after the first vaccine or placebo injection. Here immunoSEQ multiplex PCR was the method, and the copy in TCRdb shows in-frame clones only, minus some. The sample shows about 480,000 clones, roughly nine tenths of them seen only once. Sample: peripheral blood, taken in a trial of Ad26.COV2.S vaccine versus placebo. The source of these receptors is a person aged 18-60 years who received the Ad26.COV2.S COVID-19 vaccine or a placebo.

The chain joins TRBV11-2 to TRBJ2-5; D is unclear. The CDR3 length is 13 residues. Germline assignment: CDR1 SGHAT and CDR2 FQNNGV. The ends were cut back, 6 bases at V and 1 base at J, with 9 bases in the middle. The CDR3 region is CASSFTFQETQYF. In DNA form, the CDR3 reads TGTGCCAGCAGTTTCACTTTCCAAGAGACCCAGTACTTC.

Worth noting for this clone: Other DNA sequences of this sample code for an identical CDR3. The chain recombines TRBV2 with TRBJ2-2; 9 bases fit TRBD2. The CDR3 is 15 residues long. The J segment lost 4 bases and the V segment lost 4 bases, leaving 4 bases of the junction unmatched. Germline loops: CDR1 SNHLY, CDR2 FYNNEI. In nucleotides, the CDR3 is TGTGCCAGCAGTGGTCTAGCGGGACCCACCGGGGAGCTGTTTTTT. Translation: CASSGLAGPTGELFF.

The V call is TRBV4-2, the J call TRBJ2-1; no clear D. Trimming shortened V by 6 bases and J by 0 bases, and 9 bases separated the two germline ends. The CDR3 consists of 14 residues. Germline V gene data show CDR1 as LGHNA and CDR2 as YNFKEQ. The CDR3 nucleotides read TGTGCCAGCAGTCACTCGAGCTCCTACAATGAGCAGTTCTTC. It encodes CASSHSSSYNEQFF.

The gene calls are TRBV7-2 and TRBJ2-3, with D hard to call. CDR1 is SGHTA, CDR2 FQGNSA, per germline. This CDR3 comprises 12 residues. V dropped 2 bases and J dropped 11 bases, with 11 bases sitting between them. The CDR3 here is CASSLRAWEQYF. The CDR3 nucleotides read TGTGCCAGCAGCTTACGAGCGTGGGAGCAGTATTTT.

The J gene is TRBJ1-2, the V gene TRBV27; D might be TRBD1 (6 bases). V shed 1 base and J shed 3 bases, with 15 bases lying between them. The CDR3 extends over 16 amino acids. The germline CDR1 and CDR2 sequences are MNHEY and SMNVEV (reference sequence). CDR3 coding DNA: TGTGCCAGCAGTTTATATGGACAGATAAAGGACTATGGCTACACCTTC. It is translated as CASSLYGQIKDYGYTF.

The chain combines TRBV19 with TRBJ2-1; no reliable D call. The CDR3 loop spans 13 amino acids. V lost 3 bases to trimming and J lost 5 bases, with 8 bases between them. Germline V gene sequence: CDR1 LNHDA, CDR2 SQIVND (reference sequence). The CDR3: CASSIRSDNEQFF. Written as DNA, the CDR3 is TGTGCCAGTAGTATCCGCAGCGACAATGAGCAGTTCTTC.

The chain carries TRBV25-1 and TRBJ1-3, with TRBD1 as a possible D gene (6 bases). The CDR3 totals 15 residues. Germline-derived CDR1 and CDR2 are MGHDK and SYGVNS. The V and J ends lost 1 base and 2 bases respectively, with 9 bases between them. The CDR3 reads CASSESPGAGNTIYF. Written as DNA, the CDR3 is TGTGCCAGCAGTGAATCCCCAGGGGCTGGAAACACCATATATTTT.

With respect to this clone: Within the sample, other DNA sequences also encode this same CDR3. This sequence joins TRBV7-6 and TRBJ1-2; D remains unclear. V dropped 3 bases and J dropped 5 bases, with 10 bases sitting between them. This CDR3 is 13 amino acids long. Germline-derived CDR1 and CDR2 are SGHVS and FNYEAQ. CDR3 loop: CASSFGQDYGYTF. CDR3 DNA: TGTGCCAGCAGCTTCGGCCAAGATTATGGCTACACCTTC.

On this clone itself: One end of the junction varies from germline; a read error may be responsible. The V gene is TRBV19, the J gene TRBJ1-1; TRBD1 is a possible D gene (6 bases). CDR1 and CDR2 from the germline V gene are LNHDA and SQIVND (reference sequence). The CDR3 has 16 residues. CDR3 sequence reads: CASSFTPGGLKTEAFF. CDR3 DNA: TGTGCCAGTAGTTTCACGCCGGGGGGGCTGAAGACTGAAGCTTTCTTT. Supplemented by reference TRBV19 and TRBJ1-1, the full variable domain reads DGGITQSPKYLFRKEGQNVTLSCEQNLNHDAMYWYRQDPGQGLRLIYYSQIVNDFQKGDIAEGYSVSREKKESFPLTVTSAQKNPTAFYLCASSFTPGGLKTEAFFGQGTRLTVV.

This clone came up a few times. The chain's CDR3 is CASSRLGYEQYF. The CDR3 DNA is TGTGCCAGCAGTAGACTGGGTTACGAGCAGTACTTC. J is TRBJ2-7 and V is TRBV6-2 or TRBV6-3; D gene unclear. Germline CDR1 and CDR2: MNHEY and SVGEGT. The CDR3 totals 12 residues. V dropped 5 bases and J dropped 4 bases, with 9 bases sitting between them.

The chain couples TRBV15 to TRBJ1-4; D is unclear. Germline CDR1 and CDR2: LNHNV and YYDKDF (reference sequence). V lost 4 bases and J lost 7, with 16 bases in between. There are 15 residues in the CDR3. The CDR3 reads CATSTDTLEGEKLFF. The CDR3, as DNA: TGTGCCACCAGCACAGACACCCTAGAGGGTGAAAAACTGTTTTTT.

The CDR3 sequence: CASSPRTAYGDTQYF. The CDR3 coding sequence is TGTGCCAGCAGTCCCAGGACAGCGTATGGGGATACGCAGTATTTT. The genes are TRBV6-5 and TRBJ2-3; possibly TRBD1 for D (6 bases). CDR1 is MNHEY, CDR2 SVGAGI, per germline. This CDR3 has 15 amino acids. The V gene lost 5 bases and the J gene lost 6 bases, with 18 bases spanning the gap.

The rearrangement joins TRBV7-9 to TRBJ2-1, with D possibly matching TRBD1 (5 bases). CDR3 length: 13 residues. From germline, CDR1 is SEHNR and CDR2 FQNEAQ (reference sequence). With 7 bases removed from V and 2 bases from J, the gap between germline ends came to 9 bases. In nucleotides, the CDR3 is TGTGCCAGCATATCCAGGGCCTACAATGAGCAGTTCTTC. It translates to CASISRAYNEQFF.

The chain employs TRBV7-2 and TRBJ1-1; TRBD1 aligns across 7 bases. Germline V gene data show CDR1 as SGHTA and CDR2 as FQGNSA. This CDR3 spans 13 amino acids. V lost 6 bases, J lost 5 bases, and 6 bases stayed unmatched. The chain's CDR3 is CASSRDRVTEAFF. CDR3 bases: TGTGCCAGCAGTCGTGACAGGGTAACTGAAGCTTTCTTT.

V is TRBV9 and J is TRBJ2-1, with a possible D match to TRBD2 (5 bases). CDR3 length equals 14 residues. The V end lost 3 bases, the J end lost 0 bases, and 7 bases lay between the germline ends. In germline, CDR1 is SGDLS, CDR2 YYNGEE. CDR3 loop: CASSARDSYNEQFF. In DNA form, the CDR3 reads TGTGCCAGCAGCGCCCGGGACTCCTACAATGAGCAGTTCTTC. Full variable domain (remainder filled in from reference TRBV9 and TRBJ2-1): DSGVTQTPKHLITATGQRVTLRCSPRSGDLSVYWYQQSLDQGLQFLIQYYNGEERAKGNILERFSAQQFPDLHSELNLSSLELGDSALYFCASSARDSYNEQFFGPGTRLTVL.

The chain uses TRBV6-5 and TRBJ1-5; D gene unclear. This CDR3 is 15 amino acids long. Trimming took off 5 bases at V and 3 bases at J, with 14 bases between the two ends. Germline CDR1 reads MNHEY; CDR2 reads SVGAGI. In DNA form, the CDR3 reads TGTGCCAGCAGTCTTCAAGGGCGAGCCAATCAGCCCCAGCATTTT. Translating it yields CASSLQGRANQPQHF.

CDR3 DNA sequence: TGCGCCAGCAGCCAGGCGGGGGGCTCCGGCGGCTACACCTTC. It translates to CASSQAGGSGGYTF. This chain uses TRBV4-1 with TRBJ1-2; weak D call: TRBD1 (6 bases). The germline CDR1 and CDR2 sequences are MGHRA and YSYEKL. The germline V and J ends were trimmed by 3 bases and 8 bases, with 16 bases remaining between them. The CDR3 is made up of 14 amino acids.